This TCR beta chain is drawn from a study of chemoradiotherapy in HPV16-positive cancers. At the level of the study: Functional T-cell assays on two HPV16-positive patients' cells defined candidate HPV-specific clones and common TCR motifs.

Germline V lookup: CDR1 WSHSY, CDR2 SAAADI. CDR3 length: 13 residues. A note on this clone: Its matching antigen is unknown.

TCRdb keeps only in-frame clones here, not all; method: immunoSEQ multiplex PCR. This sample has approximately 13,000 clones, with around 79% found just once. Study results and caveats: In HPV16-positive patients, HPV-responsive T-cell expansion tracked better recurrence-free survival. Candidate HPV-specific clones and E7-related TCR motifs grew in tumor during treatment.

This chain joins TRBV10-2 and TRBJ2-5; unclear D gene. The end of the DNA fits TRBJ2-7 better, so the J call may be wrong. This material was collected from a patient who underwent chemoradiotherapy. The sequence came from a human donor with HPV-associated anogenital cancer. Written as DNA, the CDR3 is TGCGCCAGCAGTGACAACACCTGGGGCGAGCAGTACTTC. This gives the protein CASSDNTWGEQYF.